This T cell receptor (beta chain) came from a study of cytomegalovirus exposure and HLA in healthy donors. This CDR3 region has 16 residues. The germline CDR1 and CDR2 sequences are MRHNA and SNTAGT. V shed 4 bases, J shed 1 base, and the junction held 4 bases outside the gene matches. It was with 60 Vbeta and 13 Jbeta primers that the PCR ran. The protocol was immunoSEQ multiplex PCR, while the TCRdb copy is restricted to in-frame clones and leaves out a portion. The profile shows about 140,000 clones, around 85% of them singletons. This rearrangement joins TRBV6-4 to TRBJ2-3; TRBD1 matches at 11 bases. Sequencing input: PBMCs. This sequence was found in a female donor in good health and CMV-seronegative. The CDR3, as DNA: TGTGCCAGCAGTGTCGGACAGGGGGCGCGCACAGATACGCAGTATTTT. Its translation is CASSVGQGARTDTQYF.